Listed here are 26 T cell receptor beta chains from one sample, sequenced in a study of T-cell memory formation after mild COVID-19. TCRdb re-called the 5' RACE reads through MiXCR, storing one row per CDR3 protein. Counted here are 350,000 to 450,000 distinct CDR3 sequences, more than 20% occurring once; the ten biggest clones make up around 9%. The material sequenced was PBMCs or a T cell subset sorted from them (not recorded which). The origin of the receptors is an adult woman who had mild COVID-19 (a few samples of this study predate the infection). Cell type and time point are not known.

This clonotype showed up just a few times. The rearrangement joins TRBV5-1 to TRBJ2-3, with 11 positions matching TRBD2. Per germline, CDR1 SGHRS and CDR2 YFSETQ. V shed 2 bases and J 3 bases; nucleotides not matched to a gene: 11. The length of the CDR3 is 18 residues. In nucleotides, the CDR3 is TGCGCCAGCAGCTTTGGAGGGCTAGCGGGGGGATCGACAGATACGCAGTATTTT. As protein: CASSFGGLAGGSTDTQYF. Looking up the rest from reference TRBV5-1 and TRBJ2-3 gives the full variable domain: KAGVTQTPRYLIKTRGQQVTLSCSPISGHRSVSWYQQTPGQGLQFLFEYFSETQRNKGNFPGRFSGRQFSNSRSEMNVSTLELGDSALYLCASSFGGLAGGSTDTQYFGPGTRLTVL.

The rearrangement links TRBV29-1 to TRBJ2-1, with 7 bases identical to TRBD1. Germline CDR1 and CDR2: SQVTM and ANQGSEA. The CDR3 totals 13 residues. V lost 7 bases, J lost 2 bases, and 5 bases stayed unmatched. CDR3 protein: CSGHDRAYNEQFF. The CDR3 DNA reads as TGCAGCGGACATGACAGGGCCTACAATGAGCAGTTCTTC.

A few counts support this clonotype. The chain employs TRBV7-2 and TRBJ2-2; D is unclear. Germline lookup yields CDR1 SGHTA and CDR2 FQGNSA. V was shortened by 5 bases and J by 0 bases, with 13 bases between the two germline ends. This CDR3 contains 16 residues. CDR3 residues: CASSPQRLANTGELFF. CDR3 DNA: TGTGCCAGCAGCCCGCAGCGTCTCGCGAACACCGGGGAGCTGTTTTTT.

The chain carries TRBV19 and TRBJ2-7; 7 bases align to TRBD2. The V gene end was trimmed by 8 bases and the J gene end by 2 bases; junction bases not matched to a gene: 9. The CDR3 has 14 residues. Germline CDR1 reads LNHDA; CDR2 reads SQIVND (reference sequence). The chain's CDR3 is CASRTLAGAYEQYF. The CDR3 nucleotides read TGTGCCAGTCGTACGCTGGCGGGGGCCTACGAGCAGTACTTC.

The rearrangement uses TRBV2 and TRBJ2-2; 7 bases fit TRBD2. Germline trimming cut 4 bases from V and 7 bases from J; bases unmatched to any gene: 9. The CDR3 sequence is 15 residues long. Germline V lookup: CDR1 SNHLY, CDR2 FYNNEI. In DNA, the CDR3 is TGTGCCAGCAGTGGACGTGACGGGGGGTTCGGGGAGCTGTTTTTT. Translated: CASSGRDGGFGELFF.

The chain couples TRBV12-3 or TRBV12-4 to TRBJ2-5, with 9 bases identical to TRBD1. V dropped 6 bases and J dropped 1; count of bases not matched to a gene: 3. This CDR3 is 14 amino acids long. The CDR3 region has the DNA TGTGCCAGCAGCGACAGGGGGTTCCAAGAGACCCAGTACTTC. Translation: CASSDRGFQETQYF.

This chain connects TRBV12-3 or TRBV12-4 to TRBJ1-6; possibly TRBD1 for D (5 bases). The V end lost 4 bases, the J end lost 7 bases, and 14 bases lay between the germline ends. The CDR3 loop spans 15 amino acids. CDR3: CASSSGVRNNSPLHF. Written as DNA, the CDR3 is TGTGCCAGCAGTTCGGGGGTCAGGAACAATTCACCCCTCCACTTT.

The chain combines TRBV7-9 with TRBJ2-6; D is unresolved. There are 17 residues in the CDR3. The germline gives CDR1 SEHNR, CDR2 FQNEAQ (reference sequence). V shed 5 bases and J shed 0 bases, with 14 bases lying between them. The CDR3 loop is CASSVVPSPSGANVLTF. In DNA, the CDR3 is TGTGCCAGCAGCGTAGTTCCGAGCCCCTCTGGGGCCAACGTCCTGACTTTC.

The gene calls are TRBV14 and TRBJ1-1; D possibly corresponds to TRBD1 (5 bases). V lost 1 base and J lost 7, with 10 bases in between. The CDR3 is made up of 13 amino acids. CDR1 is SGHDN, CDR2 FVKESK, per germline. The CDR3 DNA reads as TGTGCCAGCAGCCAAGTGGGTGGGGGTGAAGCTTTCTTT. Amino acid sequence: CASSQVGGGEAFF.

The rearrangement uses TRBV5-1 and TRBJ2-5; D is undetermined. The germline V and J ends were trimmed by 3 bases and 2 bases, with 11 bases remaining between them. The CDR3 has 14 amino acids. Germline V lookup: CDR1 SGHRS, CDR2 YFSETQ. As DNA, the CDR3 is TGCGCCAGCAGCTCAACGCACCTACAAGAGACCCAGTACTTC. This translates into CASSSTHLQETQYF.

The chain carries TRBV11-2 and TRBJ1-2; no clear D gene. The CDR3 runs to 13 residues. The V end was cut by 3 bases, the J end by 8 bases, with 13 bases between. CDR1 and CDR2 (germline): SGHAT, FQNNGV. The CDR3 sequence is CASSFRREGGYTF. CDR3 sequence (DNA): TGTGCCAGCAGCTTTCGGAGGGAGGGCGGCTACACCTTC.

In its sample, this clonotype was seen a few times. The chain uses TRBV7-3 and TRBJ2-1; possible D gene TRBD2, 6 bases. The V and J ends lost 2 bases and 4 bases respectively, with 15 bases between them. CDR3 length: 16 residues. The V gene's germline CDR1 is SGHTA and CDR2 FQGTGA. The CDR3 nucleotides are TGTGCCAGCAGCTTATTGGGTAGCGGAGTATACAATGAGCAGTTCTTC. Protein sequence: CASSLLGSGVYNEQFF.

This clonotype was counted a few times. CDR3 amino acids: CASSPFTSSPKTQYF. The CDR3 coding sequence is TGTGCCAGCAGTCCCTTTACTAGTTCGCCGAAGACCCAGTACTTC. J is TRBJ2-5 and V is TRBV27, with TRBD2 as a possible D gene (5 bases). V was trimmed by 5 bases and J by 6 bases, leaving 19 bases between them. This CDR3 has 15 amino acids. CDR1 is MNHEY, CDR2 SMNVEV, per germline (reference sequence).

CDR3: CASSLHGTADEQYF. In DNA, the CDR3 is TGCGCCAGCAGCTTGCACGGGACGGCCGACGAGCAGTACTTC. The genes are TRBV5-1 and TRBJ2-7; D tentatively fits TRBD1 or TRBD2 (5 bases each). The CDR3 consists of 14 residues. Germline assignment: CDR1 SGHRS and CDR2 YFSETQ. Trimming removed 1 base from V and 5 bases from J, with 13 bases in between. Combining the CDR3 with reference TRBV5-1 and TRBJ2-7 gives the whole variable domain KAGVTQTPRYLIKTRGQQVTLSCSPISGHRSVSWYQQTPGQGLQFLFEYFSETQRNKGNFPGRFSGRQFSNSRSEMNVSTLELGDSALYLCASSLHGTADEQYFGPGTRLTVT.

The rearrangement links TRBV7-2 to TRBJ2-2, with TRBD2 matching over 7 bases. The ends lost 1 base at V and 0 bases at J; junction bases unmatched: 5. Per germline, CDR1 SGHTA and CDR2 FQGNSA. The CDR3 extends over 17 amino acids. The CDR3 nucleotides read TGTGCCAGCAGCTTAGTGCCCGGGAGGACGAACACCGGGGAGCTGTTTTTT. Its translation: CASSLVPGRTNTGELFF.

A few counts support this clonotype. The chain combines TRBV4-1 with TRBJ2-5; D is unclear. CDR3 size: 18 residues. Trimming removed 0 bases from V and 5 bases from J, with 22 bases in between. Per the germline V gene, CDR1 is MGHRA and CDR2 is YSYEKL. Written as DNA, the CDR3 is TGCGCCAGCAGCCAAGATCGTCGTGGAAGAGCCGATCGGGAGACCCAGTACTTC. This gives the protein CASSQDRRGRADRETQYF.

The gene calls are TRBV12-3 or TRBV12-4 and TRBJ2-3; no reliable D call. V was clipped by 1 base and J by 3 bases, with 8 bases between them. The CDR3 sequence is 14 residues long. CDR3 coding DNA: TGTGCCAGCAGTTTAGGACCCTTTACAGATACGCAGTATTTT. Its protein is CASSLGPFTDTQYF.

This clonotype has a handful of counts. The chain has TRBV18 and TRBJ1-3; D is ambiguous. V shed 3 bases and J shed 0 bases, with 9 bases lying between them. Per germline, CDR1 KGHSH and CDR2 LQKENI. The CDR3 runs to 15 residues. The CDR3 bases are TGTGCCAGCTCACCGTCGGGCCACTCTGGAAACACCATATATTTT. The encoded protein is CASSPSGHSGNTIYF.

The chain links TRBV24-1 to TRBJ2-3; maybe TRBD2 (5 bases). The germline gives CDR1 KGHDR, CDR2 SFDVKD. CDR3 length: 15 residues. The ends were cut back, 1 base at V and 3 bases at J, with 10 bases in the middle. Written as DNA, the CDR3 is TGTGCCACCAGTGATTTCCGGGGTTCGACAGATACGCAGTATTTT. Protein product: CATSDFRGSTDTQYF.

The chain couples TRBV18 to TRBJ1-2; 10 bases line up with TRBD1. Trimming removed 6 bases from V and 6 bases from J; junction bases left unmatched: 7. In germline, CDR1 is KGHSH, CDR2 LQKENI. The CDR3 runs 14 residues. CDR3 nucleotides: TGTGCCAGCTCCCGTAGCGGGACAGGGGATGGCTACACCTTC. As protein: CASSRSGTGDGYTF.

There are a few counts of this clonotype. The genes are TRBV5-6 and TRBJ1-2, with 11 positions matching TRBD1. This CDR3 is 13 amino acids long. V lost 4 bases, J lost 7 bases, and 3 bases stayed unmatched. In germline, CDR1 is SGHDT, CDR2 YYEEEE. CDR3: CASSTGTGGGYTF. DNA for the CDR3: TGTGCCAGCAGCACGGGGACAGGGGGTGGCTACACCTTC.

The chain links TRBV24-1 to TRBJ1-2; D is ambiguous. Germline V gives CDR1 KGHDR, CDR2 SFDVKD. The CDR3 is 15 residues long. V was shortened by 3 bases and J by 4 bases, with 14 bases between the two germline ends. The CDR3, as DNA: TGTGCCACCAGTGATCCAAACGGGCGAAGCTATGGCTACACCTTC. Amino acids: CATSDPNGRSYGYTF.

The chain recombines TRBV7-6 with TRBJ2-5; TRBD2 is a possible D gene (6 bases). This CDR3 has 15 residues. Germline CDR1 is SGHVS and CDR2 is FNYEAQ. V lost 2 bases, J lost 0 bases, and 10 bases lay in between. For the CDR3, the DNA is TGTGCCAGCAGCTTAAGGACGGGGGACCAAGAGACCCAGTACTTC. Translating gives CASSLRTGDQETQYF.

The V and J genes are TRBV6-5 and TRBJ2-5; 8 bases match TRBD2. Germline V lookup: CDR1 MNHEY, CDR2 SVGAGI. The CDR3 is 15 amino acids. Trimming removed 6 bases from V and 5 bases from J; junction bases left unmatched: 11. The CDR3 bases are TGTGCCAGCAGGGCCGTCTCGCGGGGGGCGGAGACCCAGTACTTC. It translates to CASRAVSRGAETQYF.

This chain connects TRBV15 to TRBJ2-7; D is perhaps TRBD1 or TRBD2 (5 bases each). Germline V gene lookup returns CDR1 LNHNV and CDR2 YYDKDF (reference sequence). This CDR3 region has 16 residues. The V and J ends lost 0 bases and 2 bases respectively, with 14 bases between them. CDR3 sequence (DNA): TGTGCCACCAGCAGAGATGTAGGGACGACCGCCTACGAGCAGTACTTC. It encodes CATSRDVGTTAYEQYF.

A few counts support this clonotype. The chain recombines TRBV20-1 with TRBJ2-7; 9 bases align to TRBD2. Unmatched junction bases numbered 8, after V lost 4 bases and J lost 7 bases. The CDR3 consists of 13 residues. Germline loops: CDR1 DFQATT, CDR2 SNEGSKA (reference sequence). This chain's CDR3 is CSAKVAGVQEQYF. The CDR3 nucleotides read TGCAGTGCTAAGGTAGCGGGAGTGCAAGAGCAGTACTTC.